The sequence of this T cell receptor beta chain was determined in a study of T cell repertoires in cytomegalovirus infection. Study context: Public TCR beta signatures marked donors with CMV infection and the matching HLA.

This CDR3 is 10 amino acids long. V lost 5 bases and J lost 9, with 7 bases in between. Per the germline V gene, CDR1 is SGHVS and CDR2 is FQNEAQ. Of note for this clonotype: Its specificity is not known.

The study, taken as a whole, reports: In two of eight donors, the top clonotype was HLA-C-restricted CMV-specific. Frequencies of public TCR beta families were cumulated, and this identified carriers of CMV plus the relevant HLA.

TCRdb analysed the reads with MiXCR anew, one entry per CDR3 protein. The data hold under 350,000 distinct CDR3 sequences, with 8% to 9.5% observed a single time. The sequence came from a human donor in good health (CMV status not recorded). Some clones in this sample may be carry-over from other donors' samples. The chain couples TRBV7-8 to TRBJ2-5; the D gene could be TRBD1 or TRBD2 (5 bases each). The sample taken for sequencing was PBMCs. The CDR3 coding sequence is TGTGCCAGCAGCCGAGGGGCCCAGTACTTC. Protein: CASSRGAQYF.